Listed below are T cell receptor beta chains from one sample, sequenced in a study of blood T cell repertoires in COVID-19. Here immunoSEQ multiplex PCR was the method, and the copy in TCRdb shows in-frame clones only, minus some. Of about 73,000 clones detected, roughly three quarters appear once; the ten largest clones hold about 2.2%. Sequencing was performed on peripheral blood. The receptors here all came from a man in his 70s with COVID-19, enrolled during active disease. The CDR3 runs from the conserved cysteine through the conserved F or W. The order of the fields is clone size, V gene, D gene, J gene, CDR3 protein, CDR3 DNA. D genes are given only for firm matches. The listing skips clone size in some rows; elsewhere it reads once, few, many or a size class.

abundance: .
v_gene: TRBV5-6
d_gene: .
j_gene: TRBJ1-1
CDR3aa: CASSLAYERTAGTEAFF
CDR3nt: TGTGCCAGCAGCTTGGCGTATGAAAGGACAGCAGGGACTGAAGCTTTCTTT

abundance: .
v_gene: TRBV5-1
d_gene: .
j_gene: TRBJ1-1
CDR3aa: CASSLGGQLMNTEAFF
CDR3nt: TGCGCCAGCAGCTTGGGCGGACAACTTATGAACACTGAAGCTTTCTTT

abundance: .
v_gene: TRBV27
d_gene: TRBD2
j_gene: TRBJ2-7
CDR3aa: CASSTGLAPYEQYF
CDR3nt: TGTGCCAGCAGTACGGGACTAGCCCCCTACGAGCAGTACTTC

abundance: .
v_gene: TRBV2
d_gene: .
j_gene: TRBJ1-4
CDR3aa: CASRGLTHEKLFF
CDR3nt: TGTGCCAGCAGGGGCCTAACCCATGAAAAACTGTTTTTT

abundance: .
v_gene: TRBV28
d_gene: TRBD2
j_gene: TRBJ2-7
CDR3aa: CASSLWGSGTSYEQYF
CDR3nt: TGTGCCAGCAGTTTATGGGGTAGCGGGACCTCCTACGAGCAGTACTTC

abundance: few
v_gene: TRBV5-1
d_gene: TRBD1
j_gene: TRBJ1-6
CDR3aa: CASSLAPPDRDLNNSPLHF
CDR3nt: TGCGCCAGCAGCTTGGCCCCTCCGGACAGGGATCTAAATAATTCACCCCTCCACTTT

abundance: .
v_gene: TRBV7-2
d_gene: TRBD1
j_gene: TRBJ1-2
CDR3aa: CASSLAGQGPYGYTF
CDR3nt: TGTGCCAGCAGCTTAGCCGGACAGGGGCCCTATGGCTACACCTTC

abundance: .
v_gene: TRBV5-4
d_gene: .
j_gene: TRBJ2-3
CDR3aa: CASSPDSSPDTQYF
CDR3nt: TGTGCCAGCAGCCCGGACTCGAGCCCAGATACGCAGTATTTT

abundance: .
v_gene: TRBV5-6
d_gene: TRBD2
j_gene: TRBJ2-1
CDR3aa: CASSLRGVEGFYNEQFF
CDR3nt: TGTGCCAGCAGCTTGCGGGGGGTGGAAGGATTCTACAATGAGCAGTTCTTC

abundance: once
v_gene: TRBV3-1/TRBV3-2
d_gene: TRBD2
j_gene: TRBJ2-1
CDR3aa: CASSRPGLALNEQFF
CDR3nt: TGTGCCAGCAGCCGCCCGGGACTAGCCCTCAATGAGCAGTTCTTC

abundance: .
v_gene: TRBV4-3
d_gene: .
j_gene: TRBJ2-6
CDR3aa: CASSPVTAGANVLTF
CDR3nt: TGCGCCAGCAGCCCCGTGACAGCTGGGGCCAACGTCCTGACTTTC

abundance: once
v_gene: TRBV5-6
d_gene: TRBD1
j_gene: TRBJ2-2
CDR3aa: CASSSTGQVTGELFF
CDR3nt: TGTGCCAGCAGCTCAACCGGACAGGTCACCGGGGAGCTGTTTTTT

abundance: .
v_gene: TRBV15
d_gene: .
j_gene: TRBJ2-7
CDR3aa: CATSYRRDYEQYF
CDR3nt: TGTGCCACCAGCTATCGCAGGGATTACGAGCAGTACTTC

abundance: few
v_gene: TRBV10-3
d_gene: TRBD2
j_gene: TRBJ2-7
CDR3aa: CAISEGLAGAEQYF
CDR3nt: TGTGCCATCAGTGAGGGGCTAGCGGGGGCCGAGCAGTACTTC

abundance: .
v_gene: TRBV12-5
d_gene: TRBD1
j_gene: TRBJ2-3
CDR3aa: CASGLTGGDTDTQYF
CDR3nt: TGTGCTAGTGGTTTGACAGGGGGCGACACAGATACGCAGTATTTT

abundance: .
v_gene: TRBV5-1
d_gene: .
j_gene: TRBJ2-1
CDR3aa: CASSKAAVSYNEQFF
CDR3nt: TGCGCCAGCAGCAAGGCGGCAGTCTCCTACAATGAGCAGTTCTTC

abundance: .
v_gene: TRBV28
d_gene: .
j_gene: TRBJ2-7
CDR3aa: CASSRGQRYEQYF
CDR3nt: TGTGCCAGCAGCCGGGGACAACGCTACGAGCAGTACTTC

abundance: .
v_gene: TRBV28
d_gene: TRBD1
j_gene: TRBJ2-7
CDR3aa: CASRGQGSHEQYF
CDR3nt: TGTGCCAGCAGGGGACAGGGGTCCCACGAGCAGTACTTC

abundance: .
v_gene: TRBV6-2/TRBV6-3
d_gene: TRBD1
j_gene: TRBJ2-1
CDR3aa: CASSKGQGSWNEQFF
CDR3nt: TGTGCCAGCAGTAAAGGACAGGGGAGTTGGAATGAGCAGTTCTTC

abundance: few
v_gene: TRBV6-5
d_gene: .
j_gene: TRBJ2-7
CDR3aa: CASTGGTYYEQYF
CDR3nt: TGTGCCAGCACCGGGGGTACCTACTACGAGCAGTACTTC

abundance: .
v_gene: TRBV18
d_gene: .
j_gene: TRBJ1-3
CDR3aa: CASSPLSGTDSSGNTIYF
CDR3nt: TGTGCCAGCTCACCACTAAGCGGGACGGACTCTTCTGGAAACACCATATATTTT

abundance: medium-sized
v_gene: TRBV28
d_gene: TRBD1
j_gene: TRBJ1-2
CDR3aa: CASSAQSTGTGGRNGYTF
CDR3nt: TGTGCCAGCAGTGCTCAATCCACCGGGACAGGGGGTAGGAATGGCTACACCTTC

abundance: once
v_gene: TRBV9
d_gene: TRBD2
j_gene: TRBJ2-1
CDR3aa: CASSPYSGTTYNEQFF
CDR3nt: TGTGCCAGCAGCCCTTATAGCGGGACCACCTACAATGAGCAGTTCTTC

abundance: .
v_gene: TRBV14
d_gene: TRBD2
j_gene: TRBJ2-7
CDR3aa: CASSRTSGSLGYEQYF
CDR3nt: TGTGCCAGCAGCCGGACTAGCGGGAGTCTGGGGTACGAGCAGTACTTC

abundance: once
v_gene: TRBV19
d_gene: .
j_gene: TRBJ2-7
CDR3aa: CASSMAGGEQYF
CDR3nt: TGTGCCAGTAGTATGGCAGGAGGAGAGCAGTACTTC

abundance: .
v_gene: TRBV5-1
d_gene: .
j_gene: TRBJ2-1
CDR3aa: CASSLWADSSYNEQFF
CDR3nt: TGCGCCAGCAGCTTGTGGGCTGACAGCTCCTACAATGAGCAGTTCTTC

abundance: .
v_gene: TRBV11-3
d_gene: .
j_gene: TRBJ2-3
CDR3aa: CASSPTTGTDTQYF
CDR3nt: TGTGCCAGCAGCCCAACGACAGGCACAGATACGCAGTATTTT

abundance: .
v_gene: TRBV5-1
d_gene: .
j_gene: TRBJ2-7
CDR3aa: CASSPTPGATYEQYF
CDR3nt: TGCGCCAGCAGCCCCACCCCGGGAGCTACATACGAGCAGTACTTC

abundance: .
v_gene: TRBV2
d_gene: TRBD1
j_gene: TRBJ2-7
CDR3aa: CASSETGAYEQYF
CDR3nt: TGTGCCAGCAGTGAGACAGGGGCCTACGAGCAGTACTTC

abundance: .
v_gene: TRBV5-4
d_gene: TRBD1
j_gene: TRBJ1-3
CDR3aa: CASSPDRGGSGNTIYF
CDR3nt: TGTGCCAGCAGCCCGGACAGGGGAGGGTCTGGAAACACCATATATTTT

abundance: .
v_gene: TRBV2
d_gene: TRBD1
j_gene: TRBJ2-2
CDR3aa: CASRGQGMIGELFF
CDR3nt: TGTGCCAGCAGGGGACAGGGTATGATCGGGGAGCTGTTTTTT